This TCR beta chain appears in the sequencing data of a study of blood T cell repertoires in COVID-19. Whole-study context: Acute and convalescent COVID-19 samples came from the United States, Italy and Spain. T cells, B-cell-depleted T cells, or PBMCs supplied cDNA or gDNA.

Unmatched junction bases numbered 7, after V lost 5 bases and J lost 7 bases. The CDR3 covers 13 residues. Germline CDR1 and CDR2: SEHNR and FQNEAQ (reference sequence). Source study methods: Amplified reference gene primers provided the basis for estimating nucleated cell counts. Produced via immunoSEQ multiplex PCR; TCRdb's table is partial and in-frame only. The V and J calls and clone size were taken over from that table, and D and trimming were inferred from the DNA. The data contain approximately 38,000 clones, about 79% of them singletons. This chain joins TRBV7-9 and TRBJ2-5; 7 nucleotides match TRBD2. The TCR comes from a human donor with acute or convalescent COVID-19. The donor label of this sample is uncertain. Sequencing was done on a sample of peripheral blood. CDR3 residues: CASSPGGTGTQYF. The CDR3 region has the DNA TGTGCCAGCAGCCCGGGGGGTACGGGGACCCAGTACTTC.